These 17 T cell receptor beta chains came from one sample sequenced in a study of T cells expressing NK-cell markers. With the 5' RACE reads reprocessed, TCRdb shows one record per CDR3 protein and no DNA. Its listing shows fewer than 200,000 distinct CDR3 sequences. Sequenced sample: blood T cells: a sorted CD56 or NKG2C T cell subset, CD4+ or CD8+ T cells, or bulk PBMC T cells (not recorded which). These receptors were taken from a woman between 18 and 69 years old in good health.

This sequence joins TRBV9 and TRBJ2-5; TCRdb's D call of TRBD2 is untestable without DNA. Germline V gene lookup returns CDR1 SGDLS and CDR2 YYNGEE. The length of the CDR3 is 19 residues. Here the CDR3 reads CASSVEGLAGTFLQETQYF.

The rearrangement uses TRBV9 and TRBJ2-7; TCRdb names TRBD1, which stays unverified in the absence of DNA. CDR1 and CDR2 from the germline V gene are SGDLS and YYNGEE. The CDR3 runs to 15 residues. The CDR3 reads CASSVSGGNAYEQYF. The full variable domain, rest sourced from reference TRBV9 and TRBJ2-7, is DSGVTQTPKHLITATGQRVTLRCSPRSGDLSVYWYQQSLDQGLQFLIQYYNGEERAKGNILERFSAQQFPDLHSELNLSSLELGDSALYFCASSVSGGNAYEQYFGPGTRLTVT.

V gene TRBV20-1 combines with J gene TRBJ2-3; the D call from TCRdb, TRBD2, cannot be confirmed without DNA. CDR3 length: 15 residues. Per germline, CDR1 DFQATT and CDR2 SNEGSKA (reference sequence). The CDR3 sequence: CSSGDSGGARDTQYF.

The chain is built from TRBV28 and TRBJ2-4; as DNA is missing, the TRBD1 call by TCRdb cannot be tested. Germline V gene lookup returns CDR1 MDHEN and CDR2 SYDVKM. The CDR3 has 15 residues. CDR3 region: CASSSGDDSRQTQYF.

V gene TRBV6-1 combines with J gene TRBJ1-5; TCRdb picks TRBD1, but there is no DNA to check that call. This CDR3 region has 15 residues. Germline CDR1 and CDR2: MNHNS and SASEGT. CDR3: CASRGTGGANQPQHF.

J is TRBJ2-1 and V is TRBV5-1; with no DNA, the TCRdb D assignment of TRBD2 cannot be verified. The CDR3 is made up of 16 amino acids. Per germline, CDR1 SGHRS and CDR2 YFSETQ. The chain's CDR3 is CASSLAPSGGYNEQFF.

This CDR3 is CASSQEEGSETQYF. The chain recombines TRBV4-2 with TRBJ2-5; TCRdb returns TRBD2, unconfirmable since there is no DNA. The CDR3 contains 14 residues. The germline CDR1 and CDR2 sequences are LGHNA and YNFKEQ.

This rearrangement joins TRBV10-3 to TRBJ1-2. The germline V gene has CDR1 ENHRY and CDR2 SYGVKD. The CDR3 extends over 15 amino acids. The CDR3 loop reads CAISEPEIPNYGYTF.

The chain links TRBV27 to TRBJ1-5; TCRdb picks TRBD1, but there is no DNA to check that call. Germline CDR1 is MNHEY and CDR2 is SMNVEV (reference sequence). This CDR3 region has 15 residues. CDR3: CASSFAGGGNQPQHF.

The CDR3 protein is CASSQVGIDTQYF. The chain employs TRBV4-1 and TRBJ2-3. The CDR3 sequence is 13 residues long. Germline CDR1 MGHRA, CDR2 YSYEKL.

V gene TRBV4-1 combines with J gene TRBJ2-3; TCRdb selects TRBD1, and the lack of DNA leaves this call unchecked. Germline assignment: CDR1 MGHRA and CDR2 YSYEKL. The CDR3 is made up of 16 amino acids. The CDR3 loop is CASSQDKGQGSDTQYF.

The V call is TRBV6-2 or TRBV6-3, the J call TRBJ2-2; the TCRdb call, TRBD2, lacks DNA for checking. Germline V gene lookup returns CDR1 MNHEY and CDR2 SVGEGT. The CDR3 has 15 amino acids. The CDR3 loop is CASRSGGADTGELFF.

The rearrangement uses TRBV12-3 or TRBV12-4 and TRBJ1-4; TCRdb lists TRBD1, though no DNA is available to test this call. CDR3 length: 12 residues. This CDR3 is CASSLGREKLFF.

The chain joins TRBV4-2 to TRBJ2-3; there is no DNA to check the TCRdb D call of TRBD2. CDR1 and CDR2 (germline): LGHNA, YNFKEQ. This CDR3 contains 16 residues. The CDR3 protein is CASSQRGAVSTDTQYF.

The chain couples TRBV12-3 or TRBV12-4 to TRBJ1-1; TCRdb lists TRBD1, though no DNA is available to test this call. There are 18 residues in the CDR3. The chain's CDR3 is CASSLAVGQGALNTEAFF.

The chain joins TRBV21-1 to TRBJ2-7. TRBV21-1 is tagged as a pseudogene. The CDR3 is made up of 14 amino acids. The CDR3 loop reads CASSVDRRSYEQYF.

The CDR3: CASIVEGSSYEQYF. The V gene is TRBV12-3 or TRBV12-4, the J gene TRBJ2-7; the TRBD2 assignment by TCRdb is unverifiable without DNA. The length of the CDR3 is 14 residues.